This T cell receptor beta chain was captured in a study of shared clonotypes between healthy human individuals. Whole-study findings and limits: Non-shared clonotypes showed lower generation probabilities than clonotypes common to all four donors. A handful of donors showed sharing of about 4.8% of naive CD4 clonotypes.

Deep was the level at which the assay was run. Clones were read by immunoSEQ multiplex PCR, and TCRdb kept only the in-frame ones, dropping some. The data show roughly 680,000 clones, with 72% seen just once and under 2% held by the top ten. Germline CDR1 reads MNHNS; CDR2 reads SASEGT. The length of the CDR3 is 13 residues. V lost 11 bases to trimming and J lost 7 bases; unmatched junction nucleotides: 9. This clone was seen only a few times. Its antigen remains unknown. The V gene is TRBV6-1, the J gene TRBJ2-1; 9 bases map to TRBD2. What was sequenced was memory CD4+ T cells sorted from blood. The subset denotes: CD45RA-negative fraction. This receptor was taken from a woman aged 25 to 39 in good health. The CDR3, as DNA: TGTGCCGCCGGGACTAGCCTGGGGAATGAGCAGTTCTTC. It specifies CAAGTSLGNEQFF.